This T cell receptor beta chain emerged from a study of shared clonotypes between healthy human individuals. An assay was performed, and its level was deep. Per the original data handling: Junction-only sequences without quality scores were provided by ImmunoSEQ, so filtering was different. Repertoires were generated with immunoSEQ multiplex PCR, while TCRdb's copy carries only in-frame clones and drops some. From that table come the V and J calls and clone size; the DNA was used to work out D and trimming. The sample has about 480,000 clones; about four fifths are singletons. Participating donors were healthy, HIV-negative adults free of recent acute infections or vaccinations. This receptor was taken from a woman aged 40-49 years in good health. Some clones in this sample may be carry-over from other donors' samples. The sample taken for sequencing was PBMCs.

The CDR3 reads CATSREPGSSYEQYF. For the CDR3, the DNA is TGTGCCACCAGCAGAGAACCGGGAAGCTCCTACGAGCAGTACTTC. The J gene is TRBJ2-7, the V gene TRBV15; the D gene is possibly TRBD2 (5 bases). Between the trimmed V and J ends, which lost 0 bases and 0 bases, there was a span of 9 bases. The CDR3 has 15 amino acids. Germline V gene data show CDR1 as LNHNV and CDR2 as YYDKDF (reference sequence).